This T cell receptor (beta chain) was obtained from a study of cytomegalovirus exposure and HLA in healthy donors (TCRdb year 2017). About the investigation overall: According to an earlier analysis of several hundred of the donors, about 170 million T cells yielded roughly 110 million unique TCR beta sequences and around 280 Gb of sequence data. Of the roughly 400 genotyped donors, approximately 80% were placed in the genetic ancestry cluster associated with self-reported Caucasian donors. Across around 400 genotyped donors of the cohort, an average of about 240,000 unique TCR beta nucleotide sequences per donor were sequenced, and approximately 17% of those sequences were non-productive. To predict cytomegalovirus infection status, the study brought together high-throughput TCR immunosequencing, statistical association of individual TCRs with disease status, and machine learning. To study patterns of TCR occurrence, a later analysis re-analyzed previously published TCR beta repertoires from 550 to 800 donors and added high-resolution HLA genotyping. Typing coverage differed by locus: A, B, C, DRB1 and DQB1 were typed in roughly 620-630 donors, DQA1 in about 550, DPA1 in roughly 590, and DPB1 in just under 490. The study aimed to test whether cataloging public T cell receptors could reveal signatures of past pathogen exposure. A later genetic analysis took genome-wide SNP genotypes for about three fifths of the 666 donors and used that subset as a discovery cohort. The T cell repertoires of 666 subjects were profiled by immunosequencing and related to cytomegalovirus serostatus. Every repertoire in the discovery cohort had been generated on one and the same sequencing platform. Along with the roughly 670-subject first cohort, a separate validation cohort of 120 different subjects was used. Rather than drawing on any new phenotypic data, the later analysis identified candidate immune exposures from TCR beta sequences and the way those sequences occurred across donors. Because of strong linkage in the cohort, four or five DR-DQ haplotypes were treated as single units for association and clustering. An early release that covered approximately 600 HLA-typed donors contained about 290 gigabases of sequencing data and tens of millions of unique TCR sequences. Alongside the repertoire data, information on donor age, sex, ethnicity and CMV serostatus was compiled. In an earlier analysis of roughly 600 of the donors, high-throughput TCR beta sequencing was used to judge whether each TCR beta V gene segment behaved as functional or pseudogenic. Both class I and class II loci were covered by HLA typing, at four-digit resolution. On the study overall, not on this receptor specifically: A further reported finding was that TCR beta sequences accurately predicted the HLA-A and HLA-B alleles for most subjects in the first cohort. A later analysis found that HLA-associated TCR beta chains were more clonally expanded and had lower generation probabilities than equally common non-associated chains. A later analysis found that most CMV-associated TCR beta chains appeared HLA-restricted, with HLA associations seemingly driven largely by CMV exposure. For the cohort, immune exposure information was limited to CMV serostatus. In vitro tests confirmed that a few of the cytomegalovirus-associated TCR beta chains recognize cytomegalovirus antigens. Because some donors lacked HLA typing at each locus, the association tests relied only on the typed subset. The study listed 150 to 200 TCR beta chains as associated with cytomegalovirus. In an earlier analysis of around 600 of the donors, most TCR beta V segments were observed in productive rearrangements about 87% or about 30% of the time, broadly matching IMGT annotations. Sequencing depth was assumed to be roughly uniform across donors in the presence/absence analyses, though that assumption may not hold. Specific HLA alleles were associated with 15,000 to 20,000 TCR beta sequences at a false discovery rate of 0.05 in a later analysis. According to a later genetic analysis, donors in an Asian-associated ancestry cluster had fewer N-insertions in productive TCRs than the approximately 630-donor mean. Some IMGT-functional V segments, including TRBV6-2 and TRBV6-3, could not be distinguished by the 87-base-pair reads and were therefore excluded. Several of the top co-occurrence clusters appeared to be linked to parvovirus B19, influenza, CMV and Epstein-Barr virus, according to a later analysis. Linkage disequilibrium might explain the correlated functional status among segregating V segments, but an unknown experimental factor could not be excluded. According to the authors, the approach could potentially be generalized to other disease states and immunological phenotypes. This cohort had only TCR beta chains sequenced, and the lack of alpha or paired-chain data limited which features could be detected. The sequencing pipeline was judged likely to have produced a cluster of highly shared sequence variants as a technical artifact. According to a later analysis, TCR association rates differed among HLA loci, with DRB1 alleles showing the most associated TCRs and HLA-C alleles showing the fewest. An association between a missense DCLRE1C variant and V-gene and J-gene trimming of TCR beta chains was found in a later genetic analysis and replicated in an independent cohort. The classifier was reported to diagnose cytomegalovirus status with high specificity and sensitivity in both the original cohort and the validation cohort. The earlier analysis of some 560 of the donors excluded seventeen rarely observed V segments, including chromosome 9 orphons, because counts were too low. When HLA alleles, especially DR and DQ, strongly co-occurred, TCR associations were difficult to assign to individual alleles. While some public TCRs were present in many individuals, most TCR sequences turned up only very rarely across donors.

Preparation of the library involved the immunoSEQ multiplex PCR assay. For the multiplex PCR, a mixture combining 60 forward primers for TCR Vbeta segments and 13 reverse primers for TCR Jbeta segments was used. A multiplex PCR assay on genomic DNA amplified the CDR3 region of rearranged TCR beta genes. The Illumina HiSeq System was used to sequence the amplified TCR beta libraries as 87-base-pair reads. The authors processed their data as follows. A later analysis counted about 80 million unique TCR beta chains across the 666 repertoires, and roughly 11 million of these chains were shared by at least two donors. Raw reads were error-corrected and collapsed into unique sequences by a nearest-neighbor algorithm in which closely related sequences were merged to remove PCR and sequencing errors. Alignment of CDR3 sequences to IMGT reference sequences was used to assign V, D and J gene segments. For a sequence to be retained, at least a six-nucleotide match to both a V gene segment and a J gene segment was required. Rearrangements were classified as productive when the CDR3 lacked stop codons and remained in frame with V and J, and all other rearrangements were classified as non-productive. Following IMGT convention, CDR3 was defined as the stretch from the second conserved V-encoded cysteine up to the conserved J-encoded phenylalanine. In an earlier analysis of roughly 610 of the donors, sequences lacking an unambiguous match to a single V gene segment were excluded. An earlier analysis of fewer than 750 of the donors classified V segments as functional when productive rearrangements were above 56.7% and as segregating when the standard deviation between donors was above 5%. A statistical classification framework was built for diagnosing cytomegalovirus status from the catalog of TCR beta chain sequences. In a later analysis, V and J genes were assigned by comparing TCR nucleotide sequences against IMGT/GENE-DB human TR gene sequences. A later analysis assigned CDR3 sequences and most-parsimonious VDJ recombination scenarios with the TCRdist pipeline. In a later analysis, each TCR beta chain was defined by its CDR3 amino acid sequence together with its V-gene family, and reads without a unique V-gene family were excluded. As a way to deal with suspected cross-contamination and a sequencing artifact, a later analysis dropped over 550 nucleotide sequences that were highly shared and had low generation probability. In a later analysis, a clonal expansion index was calculated for each public chain from normalized within-repertoire ranks of inferred template counts. A later analysis computed generation probabilities with a VDJ recombination model fitted to out-of-frame rearrangements, and checked the results against IGoR. A later analysis scored TCR-TCR, TCR-HLA and TCR-CMV co-occurrence with hypergeometric tests, applying a repertoire-size bias correction to TCR pairs. A later analysis estimated false discovery rates by permuting HLA or CMV assignments 20 times. In a later analysis, co-occurring TCRs were grouped using DBSCAN, with TCRdist sequence similarity added in when clustering inside HLA-allele-positive subsets. For co-occurrence clustering, repertoires with fewer than 30,000 or more than 120,000 public chains were excluded, along with five repertoires with anomalous nucleotide sharing. TCRdb mirrors the immuneACCESS table, restricted to in-frame sequences. Some clones are absent from its copies; in checked studies, under half trace to an unresolved V gene, and the reason for the others is unknown. The DNA was the basis for D and trimming; V, J and clone size are from that table. This sample holds 150,000 to 200,000 clones; around 77% were observed only once. The top ten constitute 3.1% of the sample.

Comment on this clone: The specificity of this receptor is unknown. Within one base of it there is no much larger clone, and no base qualities were kept.

Based on the germline V gene, the CDR1 and CDR2 sequences are SGDLS and YYNGEE. The germline V end is reduced by 0 bases and the J end by 9 bases; junction bases left unmatched: 9. There are 16 amino acids in the CDR3, from cysteine to phenylalanine inclusive. CDR3 DNA is the only sequence kept; it has 48 bases, read in frame from the first base. The cohort comprised fewer than 750 healthy bone marrow donors. At the time of sampling, every cohort member was nominally healthy, though immune exposures that went unrecorded were likely present. The donor tested CMV seronegative and was one of the 352 seronegative cohort members. A peripheral blood sample was collected from each donor, and TCR beta sequencing was performed on peripheral blood mononuclear cells. Genomic DNA extraction from the blood cell samples was performed with the Qiagen DNeasy Blood Extraction Kit.

The receptor's source is a female donor in good health and CMV-seronegative. Sequencing was performed on PBMCs. The chain is assembled from TRBV9 and TRBJ2-1; TRBD2 matches 10 bases in the middle. The CDR3 sequence is CASSVGLAGAEAEQFF. The sequenced DNA is TGTGCCAGCAGCGTAGGCCTAGCGGGAGCTGAGGCTGAGCAGTTCTTC.